The 5 T cell receptor beta chains below all came from one sample that was sequenced in a study of OX40 agonist ivuxolimab in advanced cancers. Data came from immunoSEQ multiplex PCR; TCRdb stores just in-frame clones and leaves some out. Here the sample spans about 100,000 clones, more than 85% being singletons. The source was CD4+ or CD8+ T cells sorted from blood, collected in a trial of the OX40 agonist ivuxolimab. All receptors derive from an adult with an advanced solid tumor such as melanoma, head and neck, liver or kidney cancer.

This chain connects TRBV7-2 to TRBJ2-1; 10 nucleotides align to TRBD1. Trimming at V came to 2 bases and at J to 7 bases, leaving 5 bases not matched to a gene. Germline CDR1 and CDR2: SGHTA and FQGNSA. The CDR3 is made up of 15 amino acids. CDR3 amino acids: CASSLTRDRGNEQFF. In DNA form, the CDR3 reads TGTGCCAGCAGCTTAACACGGGACAGGGGAAATGAGCAGTTCTTC. Complete variable domain (other parts from reference TRBV7-2 and TRBJ2-1): GAGVSQSPSNKVTEKGKDVELRCDPISGHTALYWYRQSLGQGLEFLIYFQGNSAPDKSGLPSDRFSAERTGGSVSTLTIQRTQQEDSAVYLCASSLTRDRGNEQFFGPGTRLTVL.

The chain joins TRBV2 to TRBJ2-1, with unresolved D. This CDR3 comprises 14 residues. Trimming took 8 bases from V and 0 from J, leaving 11 bases between them. Germline values: CDR1 SNHLY, CDR2 FYNNEI. CDR3 bases: TGTGCCAGCGACAAGTCAAGCTCCTACAATGAGCAGTTCTTC. It yields the protein CASDKSSSYNEQFF.

This CDR3 reads CASSRGQVGTGDYGYTF. As DNA, the CDR3 is TGTGCCAGCAGCCGGGGCCAGGTCGGGACTGGCGACTATGGCTACACCTTC. The chain joins TRBV7-9 to TRBJ1-2, with D perhaps matching TRBD1 (5 bases). V lost 5 bases to trimming and J lost 3 bases, with 22 bases between them. The CDR3 covers 17 residues. Germline V gives CDR1 SEHNR, CDR2 FQNEAQ (reference sequence). The entire variable domain, with the rest obtained from reference TRBV7-9 and TRBJ1-2, is as follows: DTGVSQNPRHKITKRGQNVTFRCDPISEHNRLYWYRQTLGQGPEFLTYFQNEAQLEKSRLLSDRFSAERPKGSFSTLEIQRTEQGDSAMYLCASSRGQVGTGDYGYTFGSGTRLTVV.

This chain links TRBV6-5 with TRBJ2-4; no clear D. Trimming took off 9 bases at V and 3 bases at J, with 12 bases between the two ends. This CDR3 has 13 amino acids. CDR1 is MNHEY and CDR2 is SVGAGI in the germline V gene. The CDR3 DNA reads TGTGCCAGTTACGGGTGGGACAAAAACATTCAGTACTTC. It translates to CASYGWDKNIQYF.

The chain has TRBV6-5 and TRBJ2-3; 10 nucleotides align to TRBD1. The CDR3 length is 16 residues. Losses at the gene ends were 2 bases for V and 3 bases for J; bases not matched to a gene: 5. Germline CDR1 MNHEY, CDR2 SVGAGI. The DNA for the CDR3 is TGTGCCAGCAGTTACGTCAGGGGACAGGGGACAGATACGCAGTATTTT. Its translation is CASSYVRGQGTDTQYF.